The entry below gives a single T cell receptor (beta chain) sequence along with its context. This specimen includes other DNA sequences encoding the same CDR3. As processed by the authors: Researchers report that nucleated cell counts were estimated from reference gene primer amplification. Some clones are missing from TCRdb's copy, which holds only in-frame ones; the method was immunoSEQ multiplex PCR. The V and J calls and clone size were taken over from that table, and D and trimming were inferred from the DNA. Of 240,000 or so clones detected, around 88% appear once; the ten largest clones hold around 3.3%. CDR3 size: 14 residues. Germline V lookup: CDR1 SGHRS, CDR2 YFSETQ. Deletions cut 0 bases from V and 5 bases from J, with 9 bases between. The data were obtained in a study of blood T cell repertoires in COVID-19. About the study: Acute and convalescent COVID-19 samples came from the United States, Italy and Spain.

Participant age was roughly 18 to 89 years, and participants resided in fewer than 30 US areas. Participants were placed into cohorts based on the clinical history they reported. The sequenced material came from PBMCs or T cells enriched from blood (not recorded which). This sequence joins TRBV5-1 and TRBJ1-5; the D is unclear. This receptor was obtained from a woman aged 40-49 years with acute COVID-19. Written as DNA, the CDR3 is TGCGCCAGCAGCTTGGCGGGAGGTCATCAGCCCCAGCATTTT. This codes for CASSLAGGHQPQHF.